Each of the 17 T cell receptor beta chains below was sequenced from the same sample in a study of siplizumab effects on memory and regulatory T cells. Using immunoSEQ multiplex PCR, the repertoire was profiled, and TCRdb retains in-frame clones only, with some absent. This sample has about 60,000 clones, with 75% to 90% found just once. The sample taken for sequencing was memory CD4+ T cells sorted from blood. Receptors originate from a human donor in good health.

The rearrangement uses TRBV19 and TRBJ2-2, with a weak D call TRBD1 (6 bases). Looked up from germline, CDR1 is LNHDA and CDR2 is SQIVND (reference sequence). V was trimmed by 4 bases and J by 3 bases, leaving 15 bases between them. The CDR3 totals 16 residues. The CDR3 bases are TGTGCCAGTAGTACACTTCAGGGGAAGTACACCGGGGAGCTGTTTTTT. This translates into CASSTLQGKYTGELFF.

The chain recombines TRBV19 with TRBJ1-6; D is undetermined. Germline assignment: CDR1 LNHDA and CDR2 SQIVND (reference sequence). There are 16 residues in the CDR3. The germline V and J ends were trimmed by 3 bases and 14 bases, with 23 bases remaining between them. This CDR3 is CASSIMAAEHYPSLHF. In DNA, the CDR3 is TGTGCCAGTAGTATTATGGCGGCAGAACACTACCCATCCCTCCACTTT.

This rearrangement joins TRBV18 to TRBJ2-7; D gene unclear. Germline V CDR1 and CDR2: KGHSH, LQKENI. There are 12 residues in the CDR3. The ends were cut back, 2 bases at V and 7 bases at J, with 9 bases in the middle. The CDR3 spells CASSPKAGEQYF. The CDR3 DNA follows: TGTGCCAGCTCACCAAAGGCTGGGGAGCAGTACTTC.

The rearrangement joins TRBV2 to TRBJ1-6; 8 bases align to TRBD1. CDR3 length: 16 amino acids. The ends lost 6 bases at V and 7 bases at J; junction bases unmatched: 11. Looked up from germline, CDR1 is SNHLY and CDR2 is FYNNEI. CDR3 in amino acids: CASRAGQGGVNSPLHF. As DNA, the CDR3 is TGTGCCAGCAGGGCCGGACAGGGTGGGGTCAATTCACCCCTCCACTTT.

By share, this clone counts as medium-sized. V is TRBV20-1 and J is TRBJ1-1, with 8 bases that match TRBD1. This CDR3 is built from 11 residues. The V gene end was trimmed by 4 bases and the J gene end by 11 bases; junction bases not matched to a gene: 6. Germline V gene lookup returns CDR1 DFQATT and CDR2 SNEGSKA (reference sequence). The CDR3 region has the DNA TGCAGTGCTACAGGGGGCAGTTTGGCTTTCTTT. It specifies CSATGGSLAFF.

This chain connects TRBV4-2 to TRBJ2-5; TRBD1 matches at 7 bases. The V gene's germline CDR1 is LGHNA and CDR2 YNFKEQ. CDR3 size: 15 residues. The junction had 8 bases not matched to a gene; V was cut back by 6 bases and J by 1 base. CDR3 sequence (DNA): TGTGCCAGCAGACCGGGACAGAGCCTCCAAGAGACCCAGTACTTC. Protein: CASRPGQSLQETQYF.

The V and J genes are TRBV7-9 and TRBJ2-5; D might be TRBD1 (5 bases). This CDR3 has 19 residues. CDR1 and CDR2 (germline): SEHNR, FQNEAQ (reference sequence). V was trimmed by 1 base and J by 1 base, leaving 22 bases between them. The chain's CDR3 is CASSLVGDSYRHPQETQYF. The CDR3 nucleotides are TGTGCCAGCAGCTTAGTAGGGGATAGCTACAGGCACCCCCAAGAGACCCAGTACTTC.

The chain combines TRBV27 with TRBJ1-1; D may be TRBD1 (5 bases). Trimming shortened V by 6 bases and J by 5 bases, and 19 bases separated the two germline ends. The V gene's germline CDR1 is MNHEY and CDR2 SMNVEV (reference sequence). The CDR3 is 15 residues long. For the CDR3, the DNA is TGTGCCAGCAGCGAAACGTACGGGGGGGGGACTGAAGCTTTCTTT. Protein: CASSETYGGGTEAFF.

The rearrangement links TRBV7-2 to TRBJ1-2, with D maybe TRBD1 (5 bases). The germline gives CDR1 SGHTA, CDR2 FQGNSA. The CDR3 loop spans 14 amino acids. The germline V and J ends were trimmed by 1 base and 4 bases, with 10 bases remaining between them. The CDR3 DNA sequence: TGTGCCAGCAGCTTAGGCAGGGCCCCCTATGGCTACACCTTC. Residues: CASSLGRAPYGYTF.

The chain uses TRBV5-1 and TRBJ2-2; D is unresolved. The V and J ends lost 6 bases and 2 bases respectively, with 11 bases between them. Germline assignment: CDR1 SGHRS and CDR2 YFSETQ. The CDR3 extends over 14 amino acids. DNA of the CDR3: TGCGCCAGCAAAGAACAGCTAAACACCGGGGAGCTGTTTTTT. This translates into CASKEQLNTGELFF. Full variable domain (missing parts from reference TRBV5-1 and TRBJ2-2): KAGVTQTPRYLIKTRGQQVTLSCSPISGHRSVSWYQQTPGQGLQFLFEYFSETQRNKGNFPGRFSGRQFSNSRSEMNVSTLELGDSALYLCASKEQLNTGELFFGEGSRLTVL.

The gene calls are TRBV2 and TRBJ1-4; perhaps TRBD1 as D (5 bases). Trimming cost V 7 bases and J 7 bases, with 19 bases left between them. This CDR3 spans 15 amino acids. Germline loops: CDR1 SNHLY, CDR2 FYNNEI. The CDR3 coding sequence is TGTGCCAGCACTCGAGTGTTGGGGGGGAGTGAAAAACTGTTTTTT. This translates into CASTRVLGGSEKLFF.

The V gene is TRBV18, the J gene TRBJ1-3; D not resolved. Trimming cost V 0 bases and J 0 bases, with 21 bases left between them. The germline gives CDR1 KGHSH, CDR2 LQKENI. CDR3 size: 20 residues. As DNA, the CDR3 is TGTGCCAGCTCACCACCGTATGTATACAAAGACCAATACTCTGGAAACACCATATATTTT. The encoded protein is CASSPPYVYKDQYSGNTIYF. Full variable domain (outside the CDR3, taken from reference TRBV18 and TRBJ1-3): NAGVMQNPRHLVRRRGQEARLRCSPMKGHSHVYWYRQLPEEGLKFMVYLQKENIIDESGMPKERFSAEFPKEGPSILRIQQVVRGDSAAYFCASSPPYVYKDQYSGNTIYFGEGSWLTVV.

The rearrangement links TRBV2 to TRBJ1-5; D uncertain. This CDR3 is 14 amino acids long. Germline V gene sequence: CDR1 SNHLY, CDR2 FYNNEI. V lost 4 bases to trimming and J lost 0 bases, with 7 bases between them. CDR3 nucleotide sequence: TGTGCCAGCAGTGCAGAGTATAGCAATCAGCCCCAGCATTTT. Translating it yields CASSAEYSNQPQHF.

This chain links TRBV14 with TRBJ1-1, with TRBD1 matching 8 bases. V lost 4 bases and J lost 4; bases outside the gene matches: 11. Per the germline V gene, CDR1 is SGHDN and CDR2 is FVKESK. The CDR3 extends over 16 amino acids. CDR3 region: CASSLRTGPGVTEAFF. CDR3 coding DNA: TGTGCCAGCAGCCTTAGGACAGGGCCGGGGGTCACTGAAGCTTTCTTT.

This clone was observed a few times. The chain's CDR3 is CASSLAGVFNEQYF. CDR3 DNA: TGTGCCAGCAGCTTAGCGGGAGTTTTCAACGAGCAGTACTTC. This chain joins TRBV7-9 and TRBJ2-7, with a possible D match to TRBD2 (5 bases). The CDR3 contains 14 residues. Trimming removed 0 bases at V and 5 bases at J, with 11 bases between. CDR1 and CDR2 from the germline V gene are SEHNR and FQNEAQ (reference sequence).

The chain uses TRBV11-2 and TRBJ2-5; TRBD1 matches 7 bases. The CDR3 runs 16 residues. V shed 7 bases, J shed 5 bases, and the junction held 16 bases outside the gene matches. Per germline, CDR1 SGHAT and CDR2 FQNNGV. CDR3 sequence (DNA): TGTGCCAGCACCCGCACCGAAACAGGGGCATGGGAGACCCAGTACTTC. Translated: CASTRTETGAWETQYF.

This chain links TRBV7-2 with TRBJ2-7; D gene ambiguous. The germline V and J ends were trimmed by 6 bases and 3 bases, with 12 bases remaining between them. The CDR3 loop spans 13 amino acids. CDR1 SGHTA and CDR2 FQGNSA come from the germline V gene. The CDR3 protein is CASSAVRGYEQYF. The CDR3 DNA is TGTGCCAGCAGTGCCGTTAGAGGCTACGAGCAGTACTTC.